This T cell receptor beta chain was recovered during a study of OX40 agonist ivuxolimab in advanced cancers. Study-level information: Patients received ivuxolimab, an intravenous treatment, every 2 weeks at 0.01 to 10 mg/kg. Of mixed ages from about 23 to 90 and averaging roughly 64 years, the group was 65% to 85% male.

About this clone: As yet, its antigen is unknown.

The CDR3 spans 15 residues. V shed 2 bases and J 0 bases; nucleotides not matched to a gene: 1. Germline V gene data show CDR1 as SEHNR and CDR2 as FQNEAQ (reference sequence). Study-level points and caveats: There were, on average, more expanded clones in CD8+ T cells than in CD4+. At 0.1 to 3.0 mg/kg and by week 6, CD4+ and CD8+ T cells in the blood had expanded clonally.

The protocol was immunoSEQ multiplex PCR, while the TCRdb copy is restricted to in-frame clones and leaves out a portion. The repertoire holds some 30,000 clones, with roughly 76% as singletons. The input for sequencing was CD4+ or CD8+ T cells sorted from blood, taken in a trial of the OX40 agonist ivuxolimab. This TCR was sampled from an adult with an advanced solid tumor such as melanoma, head and neck, liver or kidney cancer. This chain uses TRBV7-9 with TRBJ2-3; TRBD2 matches 8 bases. In DNA form, the CDR3 reads TGTGCCAGCAGCTTAAGCGGGGGAAGCACAGATACGCAGTATTTT. Its translation is CASSLSGGSTDTQYF. Together with reference TRBV7-9 and TRBJ2-3, the CDR3 gives the full variable domain: DTGVSQNPRHKITKRGQNVTFRCDPISEHNRLYWYRQTLGQGPEFLTYFQNEAQLEKSRLLSDRFSAERPKGSFSTLEIQRTEQGDSAMYLCASSLSGGSTDTQYFGPGTRLTVL.